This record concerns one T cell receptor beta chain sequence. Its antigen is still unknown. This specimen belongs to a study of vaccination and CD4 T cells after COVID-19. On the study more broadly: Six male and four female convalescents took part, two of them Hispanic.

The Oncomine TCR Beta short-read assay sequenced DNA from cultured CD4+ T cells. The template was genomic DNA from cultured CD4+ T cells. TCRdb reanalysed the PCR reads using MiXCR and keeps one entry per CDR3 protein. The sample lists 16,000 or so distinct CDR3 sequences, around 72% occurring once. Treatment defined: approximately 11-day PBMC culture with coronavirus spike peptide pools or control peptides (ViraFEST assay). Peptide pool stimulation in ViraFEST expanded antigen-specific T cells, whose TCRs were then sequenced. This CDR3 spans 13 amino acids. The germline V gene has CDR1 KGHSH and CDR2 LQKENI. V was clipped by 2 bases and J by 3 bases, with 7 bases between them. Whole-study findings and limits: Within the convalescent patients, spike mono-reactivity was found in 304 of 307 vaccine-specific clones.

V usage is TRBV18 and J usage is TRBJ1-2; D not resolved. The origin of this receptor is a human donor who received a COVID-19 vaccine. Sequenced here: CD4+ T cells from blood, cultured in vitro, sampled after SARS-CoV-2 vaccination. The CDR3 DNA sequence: TGTGCCAGCTCACCAGAAGGGTACTATGGCTACACCTTC. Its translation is CASSPEGYYGYTF.